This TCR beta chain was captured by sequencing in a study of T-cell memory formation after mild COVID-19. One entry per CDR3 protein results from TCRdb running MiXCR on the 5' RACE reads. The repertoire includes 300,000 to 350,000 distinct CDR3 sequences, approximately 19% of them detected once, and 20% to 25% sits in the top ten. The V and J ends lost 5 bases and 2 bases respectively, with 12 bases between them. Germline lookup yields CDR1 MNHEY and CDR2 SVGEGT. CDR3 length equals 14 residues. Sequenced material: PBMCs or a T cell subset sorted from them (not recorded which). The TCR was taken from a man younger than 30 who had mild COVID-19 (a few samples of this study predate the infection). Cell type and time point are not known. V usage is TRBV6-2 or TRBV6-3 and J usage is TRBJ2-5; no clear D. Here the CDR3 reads CASSGLPPQETQYF. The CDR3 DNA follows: TGTGCCAGCAGTGGCCTACCCCCGCAAGAGACCCAGTACTTC.